This T cell receptor (beta chain) was retrieved from a study of T cell responses to AZD1222 COVID-19 vaccine. General study points: Only five or six AZD1222 recipients were seropositive at baseline.

V was shortened by 8 bases and J by 4 bases, with 17 bases between the two germline ends. Germline V gene data show CDR1 as MNHNY and CDR2 as SVGAGI (reference sequence). The length of the CDR3 is 14 residues. Comment on this clone: Antigen unknown.

Measured with immunoSEQ multiplex PCR; TCRdb has only the in-frame clones, and not every one. Among about 96,000 clones listed, 70% to 90% were seen once. The sequence was collected from an adult in good health. Sequencing was performed on peripheral blood, taken on day 0 of AZD1222 vaccination. This chain uses TRBV6-6 with TRBJ1-2; possible D gene TRBD1, 5 bases. CDR3 coding DNA: TGTGCCAGCCGGAGGGACGCCGGATCCTATGGCTACACCTTC. This sequence encodes CASRRDAGSYGYTF.